This TCR beta chain was sequenced during a study of regulatory T cells in long-lasting Graves disease. Libraries of TCR beta came from iRepertoire HTBI primers plus Arm-PCR of CDR3 regions. MiXCR was run by TCRdb on the multiplex PCR reads, yielding one entry per CDR3 protein. Here the sample spans 350,000 to 500,000 distinct CDR3 sequences, around 15% being singletons. Study-wide results and caveats: Newly diagnosed Graves' patients had higher TCR diversity than persistent ones.

This clonotype was observed many times. Its antigen is unknown. Germline trimming cut 4 bases from V and 2 bases from J; bases unmatched to any gene: 12. CDR1 MNHEY and CDR2 SVGAGI come from the germline V gene. The CDR3 runs to 17 residues. As to time point: newly diagnosed GD, antithyroid drugs for less than 3 months. The TCR library was made from RNA that had been extracted from PBMCs in TRIzol. The peripheral blood volume drawn was 7.5 to 9.5 milliliters, and it was collected into EDTA tubes. The sample was also linked to a second study, of T cells in Graves' hyperthyroidism and ophthalmopathy. That source notes: Patients having uncontrolled infection, another autoimmune disease, pregnancy or lactation were not included. Blood also contained most expanded thyroid clonotypes above 0.001.

This TCR was recovered from a woman aged 45 to 65 with Graves disease. V gene TRBV6-5 combines with J gene TRBJ2-7, with TRBD1 matching 9 bases. The sample was peripheral blood mononuclear cells (PBMCs), taken at new diagnosis, from a patient treated with antithyroid drugs. The CDR3 protein is CASSSQSGTGSTYEQYF. The CDR3 DNA reads TGTGCCAGCAGTTCACAGTCGGGGACAGGGTCCACCTACGAGCAGTACTTC.